The 29 T cell receptor beta chains below all came from one sample that was sequenced in a study of T cell repertoires in cytomegalovirus infection (dated by TCRdb to between 2017 and 2020). The reads were generated on an Illumina HiSeq 1500. The public reads were reprocessed in TCRdb via fastp at Q25 and MiXCR, keeping in-frame beta chains. One record per CDR3 amino acid sequence lists the most common genes and DNA. The sample records 900,000 to 950,000 distinct CDR3 sequences, roughly 31% of which are singletons. Over 13% of the sample belongs to the ten largest clones. No antigen has been identified for these receptors. The treatment or condition label for this specimen denotes: in vitro stimulation with specific CMV peptide epitopes to enrich CMV-specific T cells. The specimen was cultured CD8+ T cells from PBMCs, collected from culture after CMV antigen stimulation. These receptors were taken from a human donor in good health (CMV status not recorded). Some clones in this sample may be carry-over from other donors' samples.

This clonotype was picked up a small number of times. The chain couples TRBV27 to TRBJ2-1, with a weak D call TRBD1 (6 bases). CDR1 and CDR2 (germline): MNHEY, SMNVEV (reference sequence). The CDR3 covers 14 residues. Trimming shortened V by 7 bases and J by 6 bases, and 16 bases separated the two germline ends. CDR3 bases: TGTGCCAGCACCCGCATGGGGGCCCTCAATGAGCAGTTCTTC. It encodes CASTRMGALNEQFF.

The chain links TRBV4-1 to TRBJ2-7, with D possibly matching TRBD1 (6 bases). Germline values: CDR1 MGHRA, CDR2 YSYEKL. This CDR3 is built from 13 residues. The V and J ends lost 2 bases and 3 bases respectively, with 8 bases between them. CDR3 sequence: CASSQKQGYEQYV. CDR3 DNA sequence: TGCGCCAGCAGCCAAAAACAGGGCTACGAGCAGTACGTC.

In this sample, this clonotype turned up many times. This rearrangement joins TRBV7-8 to TRBJ2-3, with 11 bases matching TRBD2. Trimming cost V 4 bases and J 4 bases; bases outside gene matches: 7. Germline values: CDR1 SGHVS, CDR2 FQNEAQ. CDR3 length: 16 amino acids. The CDR3 region is CASSSPGTSGSDTQYF. Here the CDR3 DNA reads TGTGCCAGCAGCTCCCCCGGGACTAGCGGCTCAGATACGCAGTATTTT.

For this clonotype: This may come from a read error, since a much larger clone is one base off. This rearrangement joins TRBV12-3 or TRBV12-4 to TRBJ1-5, with a tentative D call TRBD1 (5 bases). CDR3 length: 15 residues. In nucleotides, the CDR3 is TGTGCCAACAGTTCCGGCAGGGATAGCAATCAGCCCCAGCATTTT. Translation: CANSSGRDSNQPQHF.

The gene calls are TRBV7-3 and TRBJ2-5, with D perhaps matching TRBD2 (5 bases). V dropped 5 bases and J dropped 5 bases, with 18 bases sitting between them. This CDR3 has 15 amino acids. Germline V CDR1 and CDR2: SGHTA, FQGTGA. CDR3 in DNA: TGTGCCAGCAGCCCGGACGCGGGTCTGGGGGAGACCCAGTACTTC. Encoded protein: CASSPDAGLGETQYF.

The CDR3 DNA reads TGTGCCATCAGGCCAGGGACAGGGAGCGAGCAGTACTTC. It codes for CAIRPGTGSEQYF. The gene calls are TRBV10-3 and TRBJ2-7; 9 nucleotides line up with TRBD1. The germline CDR1 and CDR2 sequences are ENHRY and SYGVKD. The V segment lost 6 bases and the J segment 6 bases; nucleotides outside the gene matches: 6. The CDR3 is 13 amino acids.

In its sample, this clonotype was seen a few times. This chain links TRBV28 with TRBJ1-5, with D unclear. V was shortened by 6 bases and J by 4 bases, with 19 bases between the two germline ends. The CDR3 covers 16 residues. Germline V lookup: CDR1 MDHEN, CDR2 SYDVKM. The CDR3 DNA reads as TGTGCCAGCAGAGAGGCCAGGCTCTCAAGAAATCAGCCCCAGCATTTT. It codes for CASREARLSRNQPQHF.

This rearrangement joins TRBV6-1 to TRBJ2-1; 16 nucleotides agree with TRBD2. Trimming removed 8 bases from V and 4 bases from J; junction bases left unmatched: 5. The CDR3 runs 16 residues. Germline V lookup: CDR1 MNHNS, CDR2 SASEGT. The CDR3 DNA is TGTGCCAGCCCGCCGGGACTAGCGGGGGGGTACAATGAGCAGTTCTTC. It is translated as CASPPGLAGGYNEQFF.

This clonotype was observed many times. The rearrangement links TRBV7-9 to TRBJ1-5, with 7 bases lining up with TRBD1. Germline trimming cut 5 bases from V and 3 bases from J; bases unmatched to any gene: 4. There are 14 residues in the CDR3. CDR1 and CDR2 (germline): SEHNR, FQNEAQ (reference sequence). The chain's CDR3 is CASSLTGINQPQHF. CDR3 nucleotides: TGTGCCAGCAGCCTGACAGGGATCAATCAGCCCCAGCATTTT.

This clonotype appeared a few times. The gene calls are TRBV20-1 and TRBJ2-3, with TRBD2 identical over 8 bases. Per germline, CDR1 DFQATT and CDR2 SNEGSKA (reference sequence). Unmatched junction bases numbered 12, after V lost 3 bases and J lost 1 base. CDR3 length: 17 amino acids. The CDR3 is CSARGAHSGAGTDTQYF. As DNA, the CDR3 is TGCAGTGCTAGGGGGGCCCATAGCGGGGCGGGCACAGATACGCAGTATTTT.

The chain is built from TRBV9 and TRBJ2-2; 8 nucleotides agree with TRBD1. This CDR3 comprises 17 residues. V lost 4 bases, J lost 5 bases, and 13 bases stayed unmatched. Per the germline V gene, CDR1 is SGDLS and CDR2 is YYNGEE. The CDR3 loop is CASSRDRRDVVTGELFF. CDR3 DNA: TGTGCCAGCAGCCGGGACAGGCGAGATGTAGTTACCGGGGAGCTGTTTTTT.

In its sample, this clonotype was seen many times. The CDR3 nucleotides are TGTGCCAGCAGCGACAGGGTTGAAGCTTTCTTT. It translates to CASSDRVEAFF. J is TRBJ1-1 and V is TRBV7-9, with 7 bases matching TRBD1. The ends lost 5 bases at V and 7 bases at J; junction bases unmatched: 1. The germline CDR1 and CDR2 sequences are SEHNR and FQNEAQ (reference sequence). The CDR3 has 11 amino acids.

This chain links TRBV9 with TRBJ1-5; a possible D gene is TRBD1 (6 bases). V was pared by 4 bases and J by 0 bases, with 17 bases between. The CDR3 runs to 17 residues. CDR1 is SGDLS, CDR2 YYNGEE, per germline. The CDR3 nucleotides are TGTGCCAGCAGCCCGGGGGGGCAGGAGTATAGCAATCAGCCCCAGCATTTT. Translating it yields CASSPGGQEYSNQPQHF. The full variable domain, completed using reference TRBV9 and TRBJ1-5, is DSGVTQTPKHLITATGQRVTLRCSPRSGDLSVYWYQQSLDQGLQFLIQYYNGEERAKGNILERFSAQQFPDLHSELNLSSLELGDSALYFCASSPGGQEYSNQPQHFGDGTRLSIL.

This clonotype showed up just a few times. The gene calls are TRBV7-6 and TRBJ2-1; 9 nucleotides line up with TRBD2. The CDR3 sequence is 14 residues long. Germline CDR1 is SGHVS and CDR2 is FNYEAQ. The trim removed 5 bases at V and 8 bases at J, leaving 7 bases unmatched. The CDR3 region is CASSPGTSLHEQFF. CDR3 DNA: TGTGCCAGCAGCCCCGGGACTAGCCTCCATGAGCAGTTCTTC.

This clonotype was counted at least ten times. V and J are TRBV27 and TRBJ2-1; 12 bases align to TRBD2. The CDR3 consists of 16 residues. The V segment lost 5 bases and the J segment 4 bases; nucleotides outside the gene matches: 6. The V gene's germline CDR1 is MNHEY and CDR2 SMNVEV (reference sequence). The CDR3 coding sequence is TGTGCCAGCAGTCTTACCGGGACTAGCGGGTACAATGAGCAGTTCTTC. This sequence encodes CASSLTGTSGYNEQFF.

This clonotype was found many times. The genes are TRBV10-3 and TRBJ2-1; TRBD2 matches 9 bases. Germline trimming cut 11 bases from V and 0 bases from J; bases unmatched to any gene: 14. Germline lookup yields CDR1 ENHRY and CDR2 SYGVKD. The CDR3 extends over 17 amino acids. The CDR3 loop reads CAVLSAGGRNSYNEQFF. DNA of the CDR3: TGTGCCGTCTTGTCAGCGGGGGGCCGAAACTCCTACAATGAGCAGTTCTTC.

The rearrangement uses TRBV6-5 and TRBJ1-2, with TRBD1 matching over 8 bases. CDR3 size: 16 residues. CDR1 is MNHEY and CDR2 is SVGAGI in the germline V gene. J gave up 7 bases and V 5 bases, and 15 bases lay outside the gene matches. The CDR3 loop reads CASSMRLRGRAGGYTF. The CDR3, as DNA: TGTGCCAGCAGTATGCGGCTCAGGGGGCGAGCGGGTGGCTACACCTTC.

The CDR3 loop is CASSPEGHLYNEQFF. The DNA of the CDR3 is TGTGCCAGCAGTCCCGAAGGGCACCTATACAATGAGCAGTTCTTC. The chain combines TRBV6-5 with TRBJ2-1; D unresolved. CDR1 is MNHEY, CDR2 SVGAGI, per germline. The CDR3 consists of 15 residues. Trimming removed 5 bases from V and 4 bases from J, with 15 bases in between.

This clonotype occurred many times. The V gene is TRBV19, the J gene TRBJ1-6, with TRBD1 as a possible D gene (5 bases). Trimming took off 3 bases at V and 8 bases at J, with 29 bases between the two ends. The CDR3 contains 20 residues. Germline CDR1 reads LNHDA; CDR2 reads SQIVND (reference sequence). The CDR3 spells CASSMAGAGIAFSPYSPLHF. The CDR3, as DNA: TGTGCCAGTAGTATGGCCGGCGCAGGGATTGCCTTTAGCCCCTATTCACCCCTCCACTTT.

CDR3: CASSVDPGKWYF. The CDR3 DNA follows: TGTGCCAGCAGCGTAGATCCGGGGAAATGGTACTTC. This rearrangement joins TRBV7-9 to TRBJ2-7, with a possible D match to TRBD2 (5 bases). The V gene's germline CDR1 is SEHNR and CDR2 FQNEAQ (reference sequence). This CDR3 has 12 residues. V lost 5 bases, J lost 12 bases, and 17 bases lay in between.

This chain joins TRBV6-1 and TRBJ2-4; D is possibly TRBD1 (6 bases). Germline V gene sequence: CDR1 MNHNS, CDR2 SASEGT. The CDR3 has 11 amino acids. Trimming removed 8 bases at V and 7 bases at J, with 9 bases between. CDR3 in amino acids: CASLQGNIQYF. CDR3 in DNA: TGTGCCAGCCTACAGGGTAACATTCAGTACTTC.

CDR3 DNA: TGTGCCAGCAAAGGGCAGTCCTACGAGCAGTACGTC. Its protein product is CASKGQSYEQYV. The J gene is TRBJ2-7, the V gene TRBV7-2; D not resolved. V lost 7 bases, J lost 1 base, and 8 bases lay in between. There are 12 residues in the CDR3. Germline CDR1 and CDR2: SGHTA and FQGNSA.

V and J are TRBV6-6 and TRBJ2-2, with unresolved D. The CDR3 length is 12 residues. The ends were cut back, 5 bases at V and 8 bases at J, with 9 bases in the middle. From germline, CDR1 is MNHNY and CDR2 SVGAGI (reference sequence). The CDR3 DNA sequence: TGTGCCAGCAGTATGGGCCCTGGGGAGCTGTTTTTT. Encoded protein: CASSMGPGELFF.

The V gene is TRBV6-2 or TRBV6-3, the J gene TRBJ2-7; 8 bases align to TRBD2. V gave up 2 bases and J gave up 2 bases; unmatched junction bases: 11. The CDR3 is made up of 17 amino acids. The germline V gene encodes CDR1 MNHEY and CDR2 SVGEGT. The CDR3 nucleotides are TGTGCCAGCAGTTACGCCGGGGGGGGTTGGCACACCTACGAGCAGTACGTC. Translation gives CASSYAGGGWHTYEQYV.

This clonotype was recorded a few times. V is TRBV4-2 and J is TRBJ1-1; D gene unclear. The CDR3 totals 14 residues. Trimming cost V 0 bases and J 4 bases, with 9 bases left between them. The germline CDR1 and CDR2 sequences are LGHNA and YNFKEQ. CDR3 in amino acids: CASSQEGGPTEAFF. In DNA form, the CDR3 reads TGTGCCAGCAGCCAAGAGGGAGGGCCCACTGAAGCTTTCTTT.

This clonotype was seen many times. The chain couples TRBV7-6 to TRBJ2-5; 16 positions match TRBD2. The CDR3 covers 18 residues. Unmatched junction bases numbered 10, after V lost 5 bases and J lost 4 bases. Germline V lookup: CDR1 SGHVS, CDR2 FNYEAQ. The CDR3 nucleotides read TGTGCCAGCAGCCGGGGGACTAGCGGGGGGGCCGCAATAGAGACCCAGTACTTC. The encoded protein is CASSRGTSGGAAIETQYF.

The chain recombines TRBV27 with TRBJ2-5, with 8 bases identical to TRBD1. This CDR3 has 15 residues. Germline lookup yields CDR1 MNHEY and CDR2 SMNVEV (reference sequence). The J segment lost 0 bases and the V segment lost 5 bases, leaving 5 bases of the junction unmatched. The CDR3 protein is CASSPRTGYQETQYF. DNA of the CDR3: TGTGCCAGCAGTCCTCGGACAGGGTACCAAGAGACCCAGTACTTC.

This clonotype was observed a few times. V gene TRBV19 combines with J gene TRBJ2-1; a weak D match, TRBD1 (5 bases). The CDR3 runs 13 residues. Deletions cut 8 bases from V and 4 bases from J, with 12 bases between. Germline CDR1 LNHDA, CDR2 SQIVND (reference sequence). CDR3 amino acids: CASSLDKYNEQFF. In DNA form, the CDR3 reads TGTGCCAGTTCCCTGGACAAATACAATGAGCAGTTCTTC.

This clonotype has ten or more counts. The chain uses TRBV7-2 and TRBJ2-3, with 7 bases matching TRBD2. Germline-derived CDR1 and CDR2 are SGHTA and FQGNSA. After removal of 6 bases from V and 0 bases from J, the junction contained 6 bases not matched to a gene. This CDR3 has 15 residues. The CDR3 region is CASSWRGRSTDTQYF. CDR3 coding DNA: TGTGCCAGCAGTTGGCGGGGGAGAAGCACAGATACGCAGTATTTT.